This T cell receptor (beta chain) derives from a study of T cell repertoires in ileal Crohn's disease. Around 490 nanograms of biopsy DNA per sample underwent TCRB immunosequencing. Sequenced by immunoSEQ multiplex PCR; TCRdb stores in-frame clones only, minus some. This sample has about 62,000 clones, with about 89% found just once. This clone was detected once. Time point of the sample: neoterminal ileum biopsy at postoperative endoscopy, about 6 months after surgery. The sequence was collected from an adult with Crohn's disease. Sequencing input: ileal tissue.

The CDR3 coding sequence is TGTGCCAGCAGCATCAGTCTCGAAGAGACCCAGTACTTC. Translation gives CASSISLEETQYF. The chain links TRBV5-6 to TRBJ2-5; no clear D gene. This CDR3 region has 13 residues. Germline V gene data show CDR1 as SGHDT and CDR2 as YYEEEE. V shed 4 bases and J shed 3 bases, with 10 bases lying between them.